This TCR beta chain was identified in a study of T cell responses to AZD1222 COVID-19 vaccine. The germline CDR1 and CDR2 sequences are MNHEY and SVGAGI. This CDR3 region has 13 residues. The V and J ends lost 5 bases and 5 bases respectively, with 11 bases between them. Method: immunoSEQ multiplex PCR; TCRdb's copy keeps in-frame clones and lacks some. The table records some 120,000 clones, 87% of them present only once. This chain joins TRBV6-5 and TRBJ2-3, with unresolved D. The sequence was obtained from an adult in good health. Material: peripheral blood, obtained on day 0 of AZD1222 vaccination. Here the CDR3 reads CASSQLNGDTQYF. The CDR3 DNA reads TGTGCCAGCAGTCAACTCAACGGAGATACGCAGTATTTT.